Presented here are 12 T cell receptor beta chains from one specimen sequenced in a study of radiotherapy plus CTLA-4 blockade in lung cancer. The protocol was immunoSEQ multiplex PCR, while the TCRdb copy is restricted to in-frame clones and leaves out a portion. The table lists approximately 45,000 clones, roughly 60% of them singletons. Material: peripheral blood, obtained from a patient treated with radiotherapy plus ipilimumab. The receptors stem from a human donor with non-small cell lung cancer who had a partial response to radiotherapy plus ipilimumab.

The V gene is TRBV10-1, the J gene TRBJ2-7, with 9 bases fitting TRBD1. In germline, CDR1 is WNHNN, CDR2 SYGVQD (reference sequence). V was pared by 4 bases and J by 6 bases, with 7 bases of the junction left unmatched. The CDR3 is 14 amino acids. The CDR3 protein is CASSGRDRAFEQYF. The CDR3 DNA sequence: TGCGCCAGCAGTGGCCGGGACAGGGCTTTCGAGCAGTACTTC.

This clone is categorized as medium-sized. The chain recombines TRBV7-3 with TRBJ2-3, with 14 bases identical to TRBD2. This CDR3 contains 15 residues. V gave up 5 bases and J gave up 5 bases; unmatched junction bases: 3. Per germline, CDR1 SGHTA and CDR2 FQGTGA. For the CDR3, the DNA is TGTGCCAGCAGCCGACTAGCGGGAGGGGAAGATACGCAGTATTTT. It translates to CASSRLAGGEDTQYF.

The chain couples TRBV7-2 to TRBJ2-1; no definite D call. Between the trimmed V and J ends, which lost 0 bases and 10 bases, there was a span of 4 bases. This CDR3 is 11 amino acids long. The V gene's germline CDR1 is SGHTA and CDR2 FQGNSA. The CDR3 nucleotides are TGTGCCAGCAGCTTAGCGCGGGAGCAGTTCTTC. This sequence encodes CASSLAREQFF.

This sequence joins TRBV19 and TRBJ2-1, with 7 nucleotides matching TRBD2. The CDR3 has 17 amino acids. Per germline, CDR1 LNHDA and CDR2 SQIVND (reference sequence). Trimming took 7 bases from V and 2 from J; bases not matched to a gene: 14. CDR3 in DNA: TGTGCCAGTAAGGGAGTCGGGCTAGCGGAAGCCTACAATGAGCAGTTCTTC. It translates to CASKGVGLAEAYNEQFF.

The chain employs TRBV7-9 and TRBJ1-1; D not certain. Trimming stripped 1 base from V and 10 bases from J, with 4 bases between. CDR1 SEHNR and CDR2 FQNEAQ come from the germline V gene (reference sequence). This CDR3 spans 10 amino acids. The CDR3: CASSLGRAFF. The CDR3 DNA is TGTGCCAGCAGCTTAGGGAGAGCTTTCTTT.

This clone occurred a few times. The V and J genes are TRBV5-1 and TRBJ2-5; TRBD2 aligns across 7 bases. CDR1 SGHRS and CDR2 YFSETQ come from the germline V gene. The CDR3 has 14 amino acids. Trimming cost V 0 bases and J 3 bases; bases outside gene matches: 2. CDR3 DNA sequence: TGCGCCAGCAGCTTGGTGGGGGGGGAAGAGACCCAGTACTTC. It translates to CASSLVGGEETQYF.

CDR3 DNA sequence: TGTGCCACCAGCAGAGAGACCGGGACTAACAATGAGCAGTTCTTC. This sequence encodes CATSRETGTNNEQFF. The chain uses TRBV15 and TRBJ2-1, with 7 bases lining up with TRBD2. The germline gives CDR1 LNHNV, CDR2 YYDKDF (reference sequence). V gave up 0 bases and J gave up 5 bases; unmatched junction bases: 4. The CDR3 extends over 15 amino acids.

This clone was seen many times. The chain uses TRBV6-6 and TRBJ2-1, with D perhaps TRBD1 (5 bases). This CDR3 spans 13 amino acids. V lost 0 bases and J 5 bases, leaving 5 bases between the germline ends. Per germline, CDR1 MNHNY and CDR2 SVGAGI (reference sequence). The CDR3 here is CASSYSGDNEQFF. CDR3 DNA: TGTGCCAGCAGTTACTCAGGGGACAATGAGCAGTTCTTC.

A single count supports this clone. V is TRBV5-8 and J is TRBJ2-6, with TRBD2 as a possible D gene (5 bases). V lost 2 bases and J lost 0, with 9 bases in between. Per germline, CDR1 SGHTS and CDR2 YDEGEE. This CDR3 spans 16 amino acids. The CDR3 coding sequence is TGTGCCAGCAGCTTCGGACTCTCCTCTGGGGCCAACGTCCTGACTTTC. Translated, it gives CASSFGLSSGANVLTF.

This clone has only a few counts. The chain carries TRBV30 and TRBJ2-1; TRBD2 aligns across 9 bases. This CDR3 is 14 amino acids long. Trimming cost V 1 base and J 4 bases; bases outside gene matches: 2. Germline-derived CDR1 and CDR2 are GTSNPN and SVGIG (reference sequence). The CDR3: CAWSGLADYNEQFF. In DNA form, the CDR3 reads TGTGCCTGGAGTGGACTAGCGGATTACAATGAGCAGTTCTTC.

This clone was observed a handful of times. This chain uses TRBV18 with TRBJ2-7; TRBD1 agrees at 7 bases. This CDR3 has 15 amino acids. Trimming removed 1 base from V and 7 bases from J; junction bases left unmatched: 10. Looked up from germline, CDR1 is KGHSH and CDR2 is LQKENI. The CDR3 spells CASSPLRQGGKEQYF. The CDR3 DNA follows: TGTGCCAGCTCACCACTCCGACAGGGTGGGAAAGAGCAGTACTTC.

The CDR3 DNA follows: TGTGCCAGCGGACAGTTCCATGGCTATGGCTACACCTTC. As protein: CASGQFHGYGYTF. The rearrangement joins TRBV6-5 to TRBJ1-2, with D tentatively TRBD1 (6 bases). Trimming took 8 bases from V and 4 from J, leaving 14 bases between them. The CDR3 has 13 residues. Germline lookup yields CDR1 MNHEY and CDR2 SVGAGI.